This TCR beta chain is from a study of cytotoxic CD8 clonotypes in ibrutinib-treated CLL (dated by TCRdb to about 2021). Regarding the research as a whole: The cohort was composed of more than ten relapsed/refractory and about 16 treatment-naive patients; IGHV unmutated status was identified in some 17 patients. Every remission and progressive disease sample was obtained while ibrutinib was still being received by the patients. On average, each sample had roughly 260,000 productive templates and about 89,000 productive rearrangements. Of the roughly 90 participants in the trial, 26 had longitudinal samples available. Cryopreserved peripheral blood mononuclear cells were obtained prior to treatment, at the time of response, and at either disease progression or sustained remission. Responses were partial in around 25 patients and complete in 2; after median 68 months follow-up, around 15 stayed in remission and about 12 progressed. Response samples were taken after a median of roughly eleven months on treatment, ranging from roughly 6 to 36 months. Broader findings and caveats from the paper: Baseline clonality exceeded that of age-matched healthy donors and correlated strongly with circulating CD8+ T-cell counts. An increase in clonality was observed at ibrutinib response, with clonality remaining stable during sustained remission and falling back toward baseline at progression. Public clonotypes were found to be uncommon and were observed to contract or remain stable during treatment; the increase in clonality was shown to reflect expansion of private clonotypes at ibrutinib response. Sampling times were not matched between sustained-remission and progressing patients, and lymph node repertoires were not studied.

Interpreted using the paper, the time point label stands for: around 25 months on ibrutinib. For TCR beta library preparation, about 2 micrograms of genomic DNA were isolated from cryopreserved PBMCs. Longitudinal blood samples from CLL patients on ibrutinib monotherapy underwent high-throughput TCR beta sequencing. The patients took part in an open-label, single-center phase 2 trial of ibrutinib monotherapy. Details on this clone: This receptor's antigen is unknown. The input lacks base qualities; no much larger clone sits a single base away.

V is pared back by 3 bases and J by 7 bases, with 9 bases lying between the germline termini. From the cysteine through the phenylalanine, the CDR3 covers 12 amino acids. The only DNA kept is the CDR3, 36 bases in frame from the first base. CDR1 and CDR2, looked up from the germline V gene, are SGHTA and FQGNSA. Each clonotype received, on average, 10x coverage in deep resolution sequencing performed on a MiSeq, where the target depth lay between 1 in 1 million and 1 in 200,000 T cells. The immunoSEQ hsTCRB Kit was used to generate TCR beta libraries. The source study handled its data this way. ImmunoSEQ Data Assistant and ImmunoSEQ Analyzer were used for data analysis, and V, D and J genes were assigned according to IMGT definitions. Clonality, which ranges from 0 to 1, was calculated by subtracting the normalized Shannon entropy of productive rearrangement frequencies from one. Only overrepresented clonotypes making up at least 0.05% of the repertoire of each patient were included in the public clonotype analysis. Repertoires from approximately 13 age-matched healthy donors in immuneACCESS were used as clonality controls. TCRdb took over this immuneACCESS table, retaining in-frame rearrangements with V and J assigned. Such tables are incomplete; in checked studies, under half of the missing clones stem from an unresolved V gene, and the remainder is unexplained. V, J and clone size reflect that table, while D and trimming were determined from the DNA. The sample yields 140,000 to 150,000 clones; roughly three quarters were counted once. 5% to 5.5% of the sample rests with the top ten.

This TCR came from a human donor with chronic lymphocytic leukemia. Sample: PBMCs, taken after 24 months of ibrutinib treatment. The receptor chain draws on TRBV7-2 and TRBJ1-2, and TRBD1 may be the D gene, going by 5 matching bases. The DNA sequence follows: TGTGCCAGCAGCTTCCCCGGGGGTGGCTACACCTTC. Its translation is CASSFPGGGYTF. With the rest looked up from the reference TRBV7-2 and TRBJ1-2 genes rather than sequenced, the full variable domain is GAGVSQSPSNKVTEKGKDVELRCDPISGHTALYWYRQSLGQGLEFLIYFQGNSAPDKSGLPSDRFSAERTGGSVSTLTIQRTQQEDSAVYLCASSFPGGGYTFGSGTRLTVV.